This TCR beta chain was sequenced in a study of PD-L1 blockade in urothelial cancer. Across the study: The study recovered a median of roughly 140,000 T cells per blood sample.

Templates that were synthetic TCR analogs were spiked into each PCR. Sequencing used immunoSEQ multiplex PCR; TCRdb keeps in-frame clones, though not all of them. The sample yields more than 55,000 clones, 81% seen once. The length of the CDR3 is 15 residues. Germline V gene lookup returns CDR1 ENHRY and CDR2 SYGVKD. V shed 3 bases, J shed 4 bases, and the junction held 7 bases outside the gene matches. Time point: pretreatment peripheral blood. This TCR was recovered from a man aged 65-85 years with urothelial cancer. This specimen consisted of PBMCs, obtained around atezolizumab (anti-PD-L1) treatment. This chain links TRBV10-3 with TRBJ1-2; 8 nucleotides align to TRBD1. The CDR3: CAISEDGQGGYGYTF. The CDR3 DNA reads TGTGCCATCAGTGAAGACGGACAGGGAGGCTATGGCTACACCTTC.